These T cell receptor beta chains were read from a single sample in a study of shared clonotypes between healthy human individuals. Some clones are missing from TCRdb's copy, which holds only in-frame ones; the method was immunoSEQ multiplex PCR. The data contain some 1.5 million clones, nearly 99% of them seen just once; the ten biggest clones take up less than 0.55%. Sequenced input: naive CD4+ T cells sorted from blood. Receptor source: a young man in good health. Both conserved end residues are part of each CDR3. Rows give clone size only sometimes, using once, few, many, or a class for an expanded clone.

TRBJ1-5	TRBV19	.	CASSIDRVQPQHF
TRBJ2-5	TRBV19	.	CASSTTVGETQYF
TRBJ1-2	TRBV6-5	.	CASSSRQGLVPYGYTF
TRBJ1-5	TRBV7-9	.	CASSLGDRGREGNQPQHF
TRBJ1-4	TRBV4-1	once	CASSQPGQSLNEKLFF
TRBJ2-2	TRBV10-2	.	CASSGTGVTGELFF
TRBJ1-1	TRBV2	.	CASVTDMNTEAFF
TRBJ2-1	TRBV29-1	.	CSGANNEQFF
TRBJ2-3	TRBV25-1	.	CASSSSGGADTQYF
TRBJ2-3	TRBV9	.	CASSAVPGAQQYF
TRBJ2-7	TRBV9	.	CASSPPHAGASEQYF
TRBJ2-5	TRBV18	.	CASSPPGQRQETQYF
TRBJ1-1	TRBV29-1	.	CSAGEGPGGGTEAFF
TRBJ2-7	TRBV2	.	CASSGGGSSYEQYF
TRBJ2-1	TRBV5-1	.	CASSTSGVDNEQFF
TRBJ2-2	TRBV10-3	once	CAIEASGAGELFF
TRBJ1-1	TRBV11-3	.	CASSLDRQRSNTEAFF
TRBJ2-7	TRBV19	.	CASSPPGAPLNEQYF
TRBJ2-7	TRBV11-2	once	CASSLTRAGAYEQYF
TRBJ2-7	TRBV11-2	.	CASSLIAGGVSYEQYF